The source of this T cell receptor (beta chain) is a study of blood T cell repertoires in COVID-19. Germline V gene data show CDR1 as MGHRA and CDR2 as YSYEKL. The CDR3 is 11 amino acids. TCRdb keeps only in-frame clones here, not all; method: immunoSEQ multiplex PCR. The data contain around 250,000 clones, approximately 90% of them singletons. Cohort placement rested on clinical history that participants reported themselves. The source material was PBMCs or T cells enriched from blood (not recorded which). The receptor comes from a man younger than 35 who had recovered from COVID-19. The chain carries TRBV4-1 and TRBJ2-1, with a tentative D call TRBD2 (6 bases). The CDR3 DNA reads as TGCGCTAGCGGCATATACCATGAGCAGTTCTTC. Translating it yields CASGIYHEQFF.